One and the same sample provided the 30 T cell receptor beta chains below, sequenced in a study of blood T cell repertoires in COVID-19. The data were produced by immunoSEQ multiplex PCR, yet TCRdb's version contains in-frame clones alone and is incomplete. The repertoire includes some 64,000 clones, roughly 83% of them detected once, and roughly 15% sits in the top ten. The sample consisted of peripheral blood. The receptors come from a man in his sixties with COVID-19, enrolled during active disease.

This clone was counted between two and nine times. The J gene is TRBJ2-1, the V gene TRBV18; 10 bases line up with TRBD2. Germline-derived CDR1 and CDR2 are KGHSH and LQKENI. The CDR3 length is 18 residues. V lost 0 bases to trimming and J lost 10 bases; unmatched junction nucleotides: 15. The CDR3 protein is CASSPPGLAGDGAGEQFF. The CDR3 bases are TGTGCCAGCTCACCACCGGGGCTAGCGGGAGATGGGGCCGGAGAGCAGTTCTTC.

The rearrangement joins TRBV18 to TRBJ2-7; the D gene is possibly TRBD2 (5 bases). V was trimmed by 2 bases and J by 0 bases, leaving 8 bases between them. CDR3 length: 14 amino acids. Germline assignment: CDR1 KGHSH and CDR2 LQKENI. CDR3 region: CASSPFSDSYEQYF. For the CDR3, the DNA is TGTGCCAGCTCACCATTTAGCGACTCCTACGAGCAGTACTTC.

V usage is TRBV18 and J usage is TRBJ1-5; D perhaps matches TRBD1 (5 bases). CDR1 is KGHSH and CDR2 is LQKENI in the germline V gene. V lost 2 bases and J lost 6, with 14 bases in between. The CDR3 is 15 amino acids. In DNA form, the CDR3 reads TGTGCCAGCTCACCAAGAAATGTGGGGGGTCAGCCCCAGCATTTT. Encoded protein: CASSPRNVGGQPQHF.

The rearrangement links TRBV2 to TRBJ2-1, with 7 bases identical to TRBD2. Germline assignment: CDR1 SNHLY and CDR2 FYNNEI. V lost 6 bases and J lost 1; bases outside the gene matches: 3. The CDR3 runs to 14 residues. CDR3 nucleotides: TGTGCCAGCAGGGGGGGGTCGTCCTACAATGAGCAGTTCTTC. This codes for CASRGGSSYNEQFF.

V and J are TRBV7-9 and TRBJ1-1; 8 bases map to TRBD1. The J segment lost 2 bases and the V segment lost 4 bases, leaving 12 bases of the junction unmatched. There are 17 residues in the CDR3. Germline assignment: CDR1 SEHNR and CDR2 FQNEAQ (reference sequence). The DNA for the CDR3 is TGTGCCAGCAGCTCTTTGCCCGGGACAGGAGACAACACTGAAGCTTTCTTT. Encoded protein: CASSSLPGTGDNTEAFF.

The V and J genes are TRBV6-1 and TRBJ1-1, with 8 bases that match TRBD1. The CDR3 loop spans 15 amino acids. Germline loops: CDR1 MNHNS, CDR2 SASEGT. V shed 1 base, J shed 5 bases, and the junction held 6 bases outside the gene matches. Written as DNA, the CDR3 is TGTGCCAGCAGTGAAGGGGCAGGGGGCGGTACTGAAGCTTTCTTT. Protein: CASSEGAGGGTEAFF.

The V gene is TRBV6-1, the J gene TRBJ2-1; 9 bases align to TRBD2. The CDR3 has 19 amino acids. The junction had 15 bases not matched to a gene; V was cut back by 4 bases and J by 2 bases. Germline lookup yields CDR1 MNHNS and CDR2 SASEGT. CDR3 in amino acids: CASSVPQGGSGRTYNEQFF. Here the CDR3 DNA reads TGTGCCAGCAGTGTCCCCCAGGGGGGAAGCGGGAGGACCTACAATGAGCAGTTCTTC.

This clone showed up just a few times. The chain uses TRBV7-6 and TRBJ2-1, with 7 bases fitting TRBD2. Trimming at V came to 2 bases and at J to 4 bases, leaving 8 bases not matched to a gene. This CDR3 has 16 amino acids. Germline assignment: CDR1 SGHVS and CDR2 FNYEAQ. The CDR3 sequence is CASSLNLGTNYNEQFF. The CDR3 DNA follows: TGTGCCAGCAGCTTAAATCTAGGGACTAATTACAATGAGCAGTTCTTC.

The chain recombines TRBV24-1 with TRBJ2-2; 8 bases are a match to TRBD2. CDR3 length: 16 amino acids. Germline-derived CDR1 and CDR2 are KGHDR and SFDVKD. Trimming removed 3 bases from V and 5 bases from J; junction bases left unmatched: 7. The CDR3 is CATSDRAGVNTGELFF. CDR3 DNA: TGTGCCACCAGTGATAGAGCGGGAGTAAATACCGGGGAGCTGTTTTTT.

This chain uses TRBV20-1 with TRBJ2-5; 9 nucleotides line up with TRBD2. Germline V gene lookup returns CDR1 DFQATT and CDR2 SNEGSKA (reference sequence). After removal of 3 bases from V and 3 bases from J, the junction contained 8 bases not matched to a gene. The CDR3 length is 15 residues. This CDR3 is CSASSVQRGEETQYF. DNA for the CDR3: TGCAGTGCTAGTAGTGTCCAGCGGGGGGAAGAGACCCAGTACTTC.

This clone showed up just once. This sequence joins TRBV4-1 and TRBJ2-3, with TRBD1 matching over 9 bases. Germline-derived CDR1 and CDR2 are MGHRA and YSYEKL. The CDR3 consists of 16 residues. V lost 4 bases, J lost 0 bases, and 5 bases stayed unmatched. The CDR3: CASSPGQGYSTDTQYF. The CDR3 nucleotides are TGCGCCAGCAGCCCCGGACAGGGGTATAGCACAGATACGCAGTATTTT.

This CDR3 is CASNDRGPWETQYF. CDR3 in DNA: TGTGCCAGTAACGACAGGGGACCCTGGGAGACCCAGTACTTC. The chain recombines TRBV19 with TRBJ2-5; TRBD1 aligns across 8 bases. CDR3 length: 14 residues. CDR1 is LNHDA and CDR2 is SQIVND in the germline V gene (reference sequence). V lost 7 bases, J lost 5 bases, and 9 bases stayed unmatched. Complete variable domain (other parts from reference TRBV19 and TRBJ2-5): DGGITQSPKYLFRKEGQNVTLSCEQNLNHDAMYWYRQDPGQGLRLIYYSQIVNDFQKGDIAEGYSVSREKKESFPLTVTSAQKNPTAFYLCASNDRGPWETQYFGPGTRLLVL.

This chain uses TRBV11-1 with TRBJ1-2, with TRBD1 matching over 8 bases. The CDR3 covers 15 residues. V lost 3 bases to trimming and J lost 3 bases; unmatched junction nucleotides: 6. CDR1 is SGHAT and CDR2 is FQDESV in the germline V gene (reference sequence). The CDR3 here is CASSFDGQGDYGYTF. As DNA, the CDR3 is TGTGCCAGCAGCTTCGATGGACAGGGCGACTATGGCTACACCTTC.

J is TRBJ1-5 and V is TRBV19; tentative D call: TRBD1 (6 bases). The length of the CDR3 is 13 residues. The germline V gene has CDR1 LNHDA and CDR2 SQIVND (reference sequence). Trimming pared 6 bases from V and 8 bases from J, leaving 14 bases between. CDR3 amino acids: CASSEEGGEPQHF. The CDR3 DNA is TGTGCCAGTAGCGAAGAAGGGGGAGAGCCCCAGCATTTT. The variable domain in full, completed from reference TRBV19 and TRBJ1-5, reads DGGITQSPKYLFRKEGQNVTLSCEQNLNHDAMYWYRQDPGQGLRLIYYSQIVNDFQKGDIAEGYSVSREKKESFPLTVTSAQKNPTAFYLCASSEEGGEPQHFGDGTRLSIL.

The chain joins TRBV29-1 to TRBJ2-7, with D perhaps matching TRBD2 (5 bases). CDR1 and CDR2 from the germline V gene are SQVTM and ANQGSEA. This CDR3 comprises 12 residues. With 3 bases removed from V and 5 bases from J, the gap between germline ends came to 11 bases. The CDR3 loop reads CSVEAPSNEQYF. For the CDR3, the DNA is TGCAGCGTTGAGGCCCCTAGCAACGAGCAGTACTTC.

The chain is built from TRBV6-5 and TRBJ1-1; D unclear. The CDR3 runs to 13 residues. V lost 6 bases to trimming and J lost 1 base, with 9 bases between them. Germline loops: CDR1 MNHEY, CDR2 SVGAGI. CDR3 nucleotide sequence: TGTGCCAGCAGGGTCGAGGCGAACACTGAAGCTTTCTTT. This translates into CASRVEANTEAFF.

The rearrangement joins TRBV4-1 to TRBJ2-5, with D perhaps matching TRBD1 (5 bases). The CDR3 consists of 16 residues. The germline V and J ends were trimmed by 0 bases and 5 bases, with 16 bases remaining between them. Germline values: CDR1 MGHRA, CDR2 YSYEKL. The CDR3, as DNA: TGCGCCAGCAGCCAAGAGGTTAGGGGCCCCAGGGAGACCCAGTACTTC. Amino acids: CASSQEVRGPRETQYF.

The V gene is TRBV23-1, the J gene TRBJ2-2; 7 bases align to TRBD1. TRBV23-1 is reported as an ORF; its role is uncertain. The V and J ends lost 6 bases and 6 bases, in that order; junction bases with no gene match: 4. This CDR3 contains 13 residues. The CDR3 DNA reads as TGCGCCAGCAGACAGGGGACGTCCGGGGAGCTGTTTTTT. This translates into CASRQGTSGELFF.

The chain joins TRBV18 to TRBJ1-2; D perhaps matches TRBD1 (5 bases). Germline-derived CDR1 and CDR2 are KGHSH and LQKENI. This CDR3 comprises 14 residues. Trimming left V 3 bases short and J 2 bases short, with 10 bases between. CDR3 sequence: CASSPSTVNYGYTF. In DNA form, the CDR3 reads TGTGCCAGCTCACCTTCGACAGTAAACTATGGCTACACCTTC.

The chain links TRBV2 to TRBJ1-1; perhaps TRBD1 as D (6 bases). This CDR3 spans 15 amino acids. V was pared by 2 bases and J by 1 base, with 11 bases between. Germline V gives CDR1 SNHLY, CDR2 FYNNEI. The CDR3 DNA is TGTGCCAGCAGTGAACAGGGGCTCGGGAACACTGAAGCTTTCTTT. This sequence encodes CASSEQGLGNTEAFF. Full variable domain (rest looked up from reference TRBV2 and TRBJ1-1): EPEVTQTPSHQVTQMGQEVILRCVPISNHLYFYWYRQILGQKVEFLVSFYNNEISEKSEIFDDQFSVERPDGSNFTLKIRSTKLEDSAMYFCASSEQGLGNTEAFFGQGTRLTVV.

This rearrangement joins TRBV18 to TRBJ2-5; D might be TRBD1 (6 bases). CDR1 and CDR2 from the germline V gene are KGHSH and LQKENI. This CDR3 is built from 15 residues. V was shortened by 0 bases and J by 7 bases, with 15 bases between the two germline ends. The CDR3 loop reads CASSPPSAQGGTQYF. The CDR3 DNA reads TGTGCCAGCTCACCACCATCAGCACAGGGTGGGACCCAGTACTTC. The full variable domain, completed using reference TRBV18 and TRBJ2-5, is NAGVMQNPRHLVRRRGQEARLRCSPMKGHSHVYWYRQLPEEGLKFMVYLQKENIIDESGMPKERFSAEFPKEGPSILRIQQVVRGDSAAYFCASSPPSAQGGTQYFGPGTRLLVL.

The CDR3 reads CASSPNQGVDNSPLHF. The CDR3 DNA sequence: TGTGCCAGCTCACCCAATCAGGGGGTTGATAATTCACCCCTCCACTTT. The V call is TRBV18, the J call TRBJ1-6, with 7 bases lining up with TRBD1. The germline V gene encodes CDR1 KGHSH and CDR2 LQKENI. The CDR3 spans 16 residues. With 3 bases clipped from V and 5 bases from J, the junction kept 7 bases outside the gene matches.

The chain links TRBV19 to TRBJ1-4; 8 nucleotides align to TRBD1. This CDR3 is 14 amino acids long. The V gene end was trimmed by 10 bases and the J gene end by 7 bases; junction bases not matched to a gene: 11. The germline V gene has CDR1 LNHDA and CDR2 SQIVND (reference sequence). In DNA form, the CDR3 reads TGTGCCACTAGGAGGAGCCAGGGGGCTGAAAAACTGTTTTTT. This encodes CATRRSQGAEKLFF.

J is TRBJ1-5 and V is TRBV7-9; maybe TRBD1 (5 bases). The CDR3 runs to 16 residues. Germline CDR1 reads SEHNR; CDR2 reads FQNEAQ (reference sequence). The V gene lost 1 base and the J gene lost 3 bases, with 13 bases spanning the gap. CDR3 residues: CASSLGWGGDNQPQHF. CDR3 nucleotides: TGTGCCAGCAGCTTAGGCTGGGGAGGGGACAATCAGCCCCAGCATTTT. The entire variable domain, with the rest obtained from reference TRBV7-9 and TRBJ1-5, is as follows: DTGVSQNPRHKITKRGQNVTFRCDPISEHNRLYWYRQTLGQGPEFLTYFQNEAQLEKSRLLSDRFSAERPKGSFSTLEIQRTEQGDSAMYLCASSLGWGGDNQPQHFGDGTRLSIL.

This clone occurred once. The J gene is TRBJ2-1, the V gene TRBV2; 9 bases align to TRBD2. Germline loops: CDR1 SNHLY, CDR2 FYNNEI. V gave up 4 bases and J gave up 8 bases; unmatched junction bases: 6. The CDR3 loop spans 14 amino acids. Here the CDR3 reads CASSGTSGWYEQFF. Here the CDR3 DNA reads TGTGCCAGCAGTGGAACTAGCGGGTGGTATGAGCAGTTCTTC.

The chain couples TRBV30 to TRBJ2-3; no clear D. Germline CDR1 is GTSNPN and CDR2 is SVGIG (reference sequence). CDR3 length equals 12 residues. The V gene lost 0 bases and the J gene lost 3 bases, with 4 bases spanning the gap. DNA for the CDR3: TGTGCCTGGAGTGTCCTGACAGATACGCAGTATTTT. It encodes CAWSVLTDTQYF.

J is TRBJ1-6 and V is TRBV6-5; a possible D gene is TRBD1 (5 bases). The CDR3 runs 15 residues. Germline CDR1 and CDR2: MNHEY and SVGAGI. The V end was cut by 8 bases, the J end by 6 bases, with 17 bases between. The CDR3 region is CASGRSGQSNSPLHF. CDR3 DNA sequence: TGTGCCAGCGGACGATCCGGACAAAGTAATTCACCCCTCCACTTT.

The chain joins TRBV2 to TRBJ2-2; D perhaps matches TRBD1 (5 bases). Germline loops: CDR1 SNHLY, CDR2 FYNNEI. The V and J ends lost 4 bases and 1 base respectively, with 16 bases between them. The CDR3 sequence is 17 residues long. The CDR3 spells CASSGGAGRRNTGELFF. As DNA, the CDR3 is TGTGCCAGCAGTGGTGGGGCTGGCAGGAGGAACACCGGGGAGCTGTTTTTT.

The genes are TRBV19 and TRBJ2-2; TRBD2 is a possible D gene (6 bases). The CDR3 runs 14 residues. CDR1 LNHDA and CDR2 SQIVND come from the germline V gene (reference sequence). Deletions cut 4 bases from V and 7 bases from J, with 13 bases between. The CDR3 spells CASSTGLDGGELFF. The CDR3 nucleotides read TGTGCCAGTAGTACGGGACTTGACGGCGGGGAGCTGTTTTTT.

The V and J genes are TRBV19 and TRBJ1-4; a possible D gene is TRBD1 (6 bases). The ends were cut back, 3 bases at V and 7 bases at J, with 15 bases in the middle. Germline V CDR1 and CDR2: LNHDA, SQIVND (reference sequence). This CDR3 comprises 15 residues. The CDR3 spells CASSMKGQLSEKLFF. The CDR3 coding sequence is TGTGCCAGTAGTATGAAGGGACAACTAAGTGAAAAACTGTTTTTT.